Included here is one T cell receptor (beta chain) sequence, with context. This specimen belongs to a study of shared clonotypes between healthy human individuals. The CDR3 has 15 amino acids. J was trimmed by 6 bases and V by 4 bases; bases with no gene match: 9. Germline CDR1 reads LNHDA; CDR2 reads SQIVND (reference sequence). It was across several immunoSEQ plates that each subset's genomic DNA was evenly split. TCRdb keeps only in-frame clones here, not all; method: immunoSEQ multiplex PCR. The sample holds about 510,000 clones; 79% are singletons and the top ten take approximately 13%. The gene calls are TRBV19 and TRBJ2-7, with 10 bases aligning to TRBD1. The sequencing sample was made of PBMCs. The TCR comes from a woman between 40 and 50 years old in good health. Some clones in this sample may be carry-over from other donors' samples. CDR3 region: CASSRPGQGWLEQYF. The CDR3 DNA reads as TGTGCCAGTAGTAGACCGGGACAGGGGTGGCTCGAGCAGTACTTC.